This T cell receptor (beta chain) was sequenced in a study of blood T cell repertoires in COVID-19 (TCRdb year 2020). Describing the broader study: Samples from collaborators originated in the United States, Italy and Spain and spanned both the acute and convalescent phases of COVID-19. Where available, HLA class I and class II types were taken from metadata supplied by the sample provider and were not determined by assay-based typing. A de-identified subject ID, COVID-19 status, age in years and sex were almost always included in the sample metadata. The repertoires were released in a freely available public database intended as a resource for research on the immune response to SARS-CoV-2. Deeply sampled blood TCRbeta repertoires from subjects exposed to, actively infected with, or recovered from COVID-19 were included in the dataset. Samples were obtained from the ongoing ImmuneRACE study (first 160 participants) and from about 1,300 subjects provided by 6 global collaborators. The prospective study material was composed of cDNA or gDNA derived from T cells, B-cell-depleted T cells, or PBMCs.

Overall study results and their limits: The quantity of clinical and demographic metadata differed by source and by participant and was supplied without curation.

With respect to this clone: The antigen it recognizes is unknown. The sample holds no much larger clone one base away, and base qualities are not on file.

TCRbeta CDR3 regions were amplified from genomic DNA using the immunoSEQ Assay, a bias-controlled multiplex PCR. Per the source publication's procedure: The number of nucleated cells in each sample was estimated by amplification of reference gene primers within the assay. Sequence reads were collapsed and filtered to measure the absolute abundance of every unique TCRbeta CDR3 rearrangement. For each sample, productive Simpson clonality was calculated by taking the square root of Simpson's diversity index across productive rearrangements. TCRdb retrieved this table from immuneACCESS and kept in-frame rearrangements only. Not all clones are present; in checked studies, unresolved V genes account for under half, and no reason is known for the remainder. Clonal size and the V and J genes are those of that table, whereas D and trimming came from the DNA. Counted in this sample were about 280,000 clones; roughly 90% of them appeared once. The ten largest clones capture about 9.8% of the sample.

Inclusive of the bounding cysteine and phenylalanine, the CDR3 is 16 residues long. The kept DNA is CDR3 alone, 48 bases in frame from the first base. Clipping removes 0 bases from V and 3 bases from J, with 5 as the unmatched junction base count. Via the germline V gene, CDR1 is SGHRS and CDR2 YFSETQ. Whole blood was collected in K2EDTA tubes by collaborating institutions according to the institutions' own protocols. Collaborator samples were shipped for TCRbeta analysis as frozen whole blood, isolated PBMCs, or DNA extracted from either sample type. The receptor was isolated from a man between 18 and 29 years old with active or convalescent COVID-19. In this chain, TRBV5-1 is recombined with TRBJ2-1, and TRBD2 matches 8 of the central bases. Input material: peripheral blood. The nucleotides read TGCGCCAGCAGCTTGGACGGGGGGGGACTCTACAATGAGCAGTTCTTC. Its translation reads: CASSLDGGGLYNEQFF.